This T cell receptor (beta chain) emerged from a study of T cell responses to AZD1222 COVID-19 vaccine. Measured with immunoSEQ multiplex PCR; TCRdb has only the in-frame clones, and not every one. Of some 130,000 clones listed, 80% to 90% are singletons. Trimming stripped 2 bases from V and 7 bases from J, with 12 bases between. The CDR3 has 14 amino acids. The germline CDR1 and CDR2 sequences are LNHDA and SQIVND (reference sequence). Sequenced here: peripheral blood, sampled on day 0 of AZD1222 vaccination. V is TRBV19 and J is TRBJ1-5; D is unclear. The clonotype was recovered from an adult in good health. The CDR3 protein is CASSILRERQPQHF. The CDR3 DNA reads as TGTGCCAGTAGTATACTAAGGGAACGACAGCCCCAGCATTTT. The complete variable domain, with remaining parts taken from reference TRBV19 and TRBJ1-5, reads DGGITQSPKYLFRKEGQNVTLSCEQNLNHDAMYWYRQDPGQGLRLIYYSQIVNDFQKGDIAEGYSVSREKKESFPLTVTSAQKNPTAFYLCASSILRERQPQHFGDGTRLSIL.